The rows below give T cell receptor beta chains drawn from one sample of a study of cytotoxic CD8 clonotypes in ibrutinib-treated CLL. Data came from immunoSEQ multiplex PCR; TCRdb stores just in-frame clones and leaves some out. This sample carries about 160,000 clones, about 88% of them seen once, and the ten largest clones take around 3%. The starting material was PBMCs, obtained at disease progression, from a patient treated with ibrutinib. The receptor source for this set is a human donor with chronic lymphocytic leukemia. Each CDR3 is given with its conserved first and last residue. D genes are given only for firm matches. Clone sizes are given selectively: once, few, many, or a class where the clone is expanded.

clone size,D gene,J gene,V gene,CDR3 DNA,CDR3 protein
NA,TRBD2,TRBJ2-7,TRBV6-1,TGTGCCAGCAGTGAAAGGTCCCGGGAGGGTCTAGCGGGAGGCCAACGCTTC,CASSERSREGLAGGQRF
NA,NA,TRBJ2-2,TRBV6-1,TGTGCCAGCAGTGAAGCGTTAGCTTCGAACACCGGGGAGCTGTTTTTT,CASSEALASNTGELFF
NA,NA,TRBJ1-5,TRBV19,TGTGCCAGTAGTACCACGACAGAGGGCATTCAGCCCCAGCATTTT,CASSTTTEGIQPQHF
NA,TRBD2,TRBJ2-5,TRBV6-1,TGTGCCAGCAGCAGACTAGCGGGATTCCAAGAGACCCAGTACTTC,CASSRLAGFQETQYF
NA,NA,TRBJ1-1,TRBV4-3,TGCGCCAGCAGCCAAGATATCGGGGGTAGGAGGGCTTTCTTT,CASSQDIGGRRAFF
NA,NA,TRBJ2-7,TRBV6-5,TGTGCCAGCAGCACTAGACAGTTCACCTACGAGCAGTACTTC,CASSTRQFTYEQYF
NA,NA,TRBJ1-5,TRBV11-2,TGTGCCAGCAGCCCGGGGGGACCCCATAGCAATCAGCCCCAGCATTTT,CASSPGGPHSNQPQHF
NA,TRBD1,TRBJ1-4,TRBV27,TGTGCCAGCAGTAAGGGGACAGAGGATGAAAAACTGTTTTTT,CASSKGTEDEKLFF
NA,NA,TRBJ2-3,TRBV18,TGTGCCAGCTCCCGCCGGTGGGGCGAGGCAGATACGCAGTATTTT,CASSRRWGEADTQYF
NA,TRBD2,TRBJ2-6,TRBV4-2,TGTGCCAGCAGGAGTCTGGGACTAGCGGGATCTGGGGCCAACGTCCTGACTTTC,CASRSLGLAGSGANVLTF
NA,TRBD1,TRBJ1-2,TRBV5-1,TGCGCCAGCAGCTTGCGAATCGGGACAGGGTACGGCTACACCTTC,CASSLRIGTGYGYTF
NA,NA,TRBJ2-7,TRBV6-4,TGTGCCAGCAGTGACTCGACCGAATGGGAGAAGAGCTCCTACGAGCAGTACTTC,CASSDSTEWEKSSYEQYF
NA,TRBD2,TRBJ2-1,TRBV18,TGTGCCAGCTCACTGCGAGTAGCGGGAAAGGGGAATGAGCAGTTCTTC,CASSLRVAGKGNEQFF
NA,TRBD2,TRBJ2-3,TRBV29-1,TGCAGCGTCCAAAATCCCCTAGCGGGGGACACAGATACGCAGTATTTT,CSVQNPLAGDTDTQYF
NA,NA,TRBJ2-4,TRBV9,TGTGCCAGCAGTTCCGAAGAAGGATACAAAAACATTCAGTACTTC,CASSSEEGYKNIQYF
NA,TRBD2,TRBJ2-7,TRBV7-2,TGTGCCAGCAGCCGACCTGGACTAGCCGGAGGAACATACGAGCAGTACTTC,CASSRPGLAGGTYEQYF
once,NA,TRBJ2-3,TRBV4-2,TGTGCCAGCAGCCAAGATCTGCTGGATACGCAGTATTTT,CASSQDLLDTQYF
NA,NA,TRBJ1-3,TRBV27,TGTGCCAGCAGTTTATCATCTGGAAACACCATATATTTT,CASSLSSGNTIYF
NA,NA,TRBJ2-7,TRBV5-6,TGTGCCAGCAGCTTCGTGACAGTTCCCTACGAGCAGTACTTC,CASSFVTVPYEQYF
NA,TRBD2,TRBJ2-1,TRBV6-6,TGTGCCAGCAGTTTAACGACTAGCGGGAGTAGTGAGCAGTTCTTC,CASSLTTSGSSEQFF
NA,NA,TRBJ1-4,TRBV2,TGTGCCAGCAGGGCAGACACTAATGAAAAACTGTTTTTT,CASRADTNEKLFF
NA,NA,TRBJ1-2,TRBV9,TGTGCCAGCAGCGGAACAACAACAGGGTTGTATGGCTACACCTTC,CASSGTTTGLYGYTF
NA,NA,TRBJ2-5,TRBV7-8,TGTGCCAGCAGCTTAGGGGCAGGGACGACCCAGTACTTC,CASSLGAGTTQYF
NA,TRBD1,TRBJ1-2,TRBV28,TGTGCCAGCGGCAGGGGGCCTGGCTACACCTTC,CASGRGPGYTF
NA,NA,TRBJ1-3,TRBV11-2,TGTGCCAGCAGCCATACAGGGAATGGAAACACCATATATTTT,CASSHTGNGNTIYF
NA,NA,TRBJ1-3,TRBV2,TGTGCCAGCAGGGGCCCGGGGAGCGGAGGAAACACCATATATTTT,CASRGPGSGGNTIYF
NA,NA,TRBJ2-7,TRBV6-1,TGTGCCAGCAAGGGGGGGGACAGGTTCCACGAGCAGTACTTC,CASKGGDRFHEQYF
NA,NA,TRBJ1-1,TRBV5-1,TGCGCCAGCAGCTTGACTACCGGCACTGAAGCTTTCTTT,CASSLTTGTEAFF
NA,TRBD2,TRBJ2-7,TRBV28,TGTGCCAGCAGTTCCCCACCAGGGACGGGGGGTCGGGAGCAGTACTTC,CASSSPPGTGGREQYF
NA,NA,TRBJ1-2,TRBV19,TGTGCCAGTAGTATCGAACAGACATTCAACTATGGCTACACCTTC,CASSIEQTFNYGYTF
NA,TRBD1,TRBJ1-4,TRBV2,TGTGCCAGTATGACAGGGGGACTATCAAATGAAAAACTGTTTTTT,CASMTGGLSNEKLFF
NA,NA,TRBJ2-3,TRBV30,TGTGCCTGGAGTGGTCAGCGGAGGGGTGGAGATACGCAGTATTTT,CAWSGQRRGGDTQYF
NA,NA,TRBJ2-7,TRBV27,TGTGCCAGCACCCAATTTTCGGGTAACAACGAGCAGTACTTC,CASTQFSGNNEQYF
NA,NA,TRBJ1-3,TRBV25-1,TGTGCCAGCAGTGAATGGGGGGCTGGAGGAAACACCATATATTTT,CASSEWGAGGNTIYF
once,NA,TRBJ1-3,TRBV27,TGTGCCAGCAGGGGTCATGGCTCTGGAAACACCATATATTTT,CASRGHGSGNTIYF
NA,NA,TRBJ2-7,TRBV7-9,TGTGCCAGCAGCTTAATCACAGGGAGGAACGAGCAGTACTTC,CASSLITGRNEQYF
NA,NA,TRBJ1-1,TRBV9,TGTGCCAGCAGCCAAAAGGGGTACACTGAAGCTTTCTTT,CASSQKGYTEAFF
NA,NA,TRBJ1-1,TRBV7-3,TGTGCCAGCAGCATAACAGCGAACACTGAAGCTTTCTTT,CASSITANTEAFF
NA,NA,TRBJ1-1,TRBV19,TGTGCCAGTAGTCCAAGGATAGGGCAGTATGGGTCTGAAGCTTTCTTT,CASSPRIGQYGSEAFF
NA,TRBD1,TRBJ2-2,TRBV19,TGTGCCAGTAGTAGAGGGACAGGCGTCACCGGGGAGCTGTTTTTT,CASSRGTGVTGELFF
NA,NA,TRBJ2-5,TRBV7-3,TGTGCCAGCAGTAGAGGGGGGAATGAACGGACCCAGTACTTC,CASSRGGNERTQYF
NA,TRBD2,TRBJ2-3,TRBV29-1,TGCAGCGTTGACACTAGCGGGAGTACAGATACGCAGTATTTT,CSVDTSGSTDTQYF
NA,TRBD2,TRBJ2-7,TRBV5-1,TGCGCCAGCAGCCAACCTCCGACCGAAGGACTAGCGGGAGGGCGGGAGCAGTACTTC,CASSQPPTEGLAGGREQYF
NA,NA,TRBJ1-3,TRBV7-6,TGTGCCAGCAGCTTCTTGTTCCCAGGGACTGGAAACACCATATATTTT,CASSFLFPGTGNTIYF
once,NA,TRBJ2-2,TRBV18,TGTGCCAGCTCACCAGAGGCCCCCGGGAACACCGGGGAGCTGTTTTTT,CASSPEAPGNTGELFF
NA,NA,TRBJ1-1,TRBV14,TGTGCCAGCAGCCAACAGGGGTGGAACACTGAAGCTTTCTTT,CASSQQGWNTEAFF